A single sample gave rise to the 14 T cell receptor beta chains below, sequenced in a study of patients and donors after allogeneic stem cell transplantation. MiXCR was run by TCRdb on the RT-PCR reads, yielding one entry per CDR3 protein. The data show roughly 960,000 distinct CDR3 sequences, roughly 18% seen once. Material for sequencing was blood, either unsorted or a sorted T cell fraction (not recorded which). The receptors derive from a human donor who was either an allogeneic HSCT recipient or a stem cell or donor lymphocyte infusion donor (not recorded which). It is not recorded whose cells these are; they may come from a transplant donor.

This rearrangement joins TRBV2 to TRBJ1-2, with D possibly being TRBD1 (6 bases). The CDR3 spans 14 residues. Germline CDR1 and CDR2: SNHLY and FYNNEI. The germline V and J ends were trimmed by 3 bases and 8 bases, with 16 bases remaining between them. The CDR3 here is CASSDLTGLRGYTF. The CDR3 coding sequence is TGTGCCAGCAGTGATCTCACAGGGCTCCGGGGCTACACCTTC. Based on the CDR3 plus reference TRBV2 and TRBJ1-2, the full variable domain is EPEVTQTPSHQVTQMGQEVILRCVPISNHLYFYWYRQILGQKVEFLVSFYNNEISEKSEIFDDQFSVERPDGSNFTLKIRSTKLEDSAMYFCASSDLTGLRGYTFGSGTRLTVV.

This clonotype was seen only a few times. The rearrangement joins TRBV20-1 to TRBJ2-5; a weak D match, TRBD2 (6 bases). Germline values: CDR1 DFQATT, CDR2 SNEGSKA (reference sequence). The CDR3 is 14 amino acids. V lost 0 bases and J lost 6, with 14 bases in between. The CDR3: CSAREGTLLQTQYF. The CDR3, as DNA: TGCAGTGCTAGAGAAGGGACTCTCCTTCAGACCCAGTACTTC.

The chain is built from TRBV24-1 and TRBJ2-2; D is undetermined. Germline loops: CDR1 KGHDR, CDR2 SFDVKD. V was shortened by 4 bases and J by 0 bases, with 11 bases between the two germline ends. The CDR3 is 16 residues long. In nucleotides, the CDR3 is TGTGCCACCAGTGACCCCGAGAGGCCGAACACCGGGGAGCTGTTTTTT. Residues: CATSDPERPNTGELFF.

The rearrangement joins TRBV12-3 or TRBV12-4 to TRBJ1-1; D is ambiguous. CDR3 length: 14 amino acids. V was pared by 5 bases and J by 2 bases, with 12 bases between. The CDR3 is CASSVKGPNTEAFF. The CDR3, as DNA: TGTGCCAGCAGTGTGAAGGGCCCTAACACTGAAGCTTTCTTT.

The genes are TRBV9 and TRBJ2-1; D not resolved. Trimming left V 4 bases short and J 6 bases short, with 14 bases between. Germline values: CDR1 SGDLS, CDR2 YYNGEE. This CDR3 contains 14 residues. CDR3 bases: TGTGCCAGCAGCATAAACCCAAACGGCAATGAGCAGTTCTTC. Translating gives CASSINPNGNEQFF.

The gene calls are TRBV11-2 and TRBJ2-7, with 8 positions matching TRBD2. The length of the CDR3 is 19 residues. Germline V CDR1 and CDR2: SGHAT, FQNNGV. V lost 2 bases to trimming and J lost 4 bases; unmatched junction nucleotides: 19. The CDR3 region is CASSLKRTPGGPLWYEQYF. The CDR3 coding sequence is TGTGCCAGCAGCTTAAAACGCACGCCGGGGGGGCCCCTTTGGTACGAGCAGTACTTC.

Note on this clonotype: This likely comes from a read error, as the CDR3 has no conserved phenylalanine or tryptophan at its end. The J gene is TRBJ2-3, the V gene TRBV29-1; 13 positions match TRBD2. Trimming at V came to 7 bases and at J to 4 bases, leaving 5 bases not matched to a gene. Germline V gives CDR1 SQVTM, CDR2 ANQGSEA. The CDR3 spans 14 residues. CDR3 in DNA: TGCAGCGCCCGACTAGCGGGAGGTTCAGATACGCAGTATCTT. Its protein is CSARLAGGSDTQYL.

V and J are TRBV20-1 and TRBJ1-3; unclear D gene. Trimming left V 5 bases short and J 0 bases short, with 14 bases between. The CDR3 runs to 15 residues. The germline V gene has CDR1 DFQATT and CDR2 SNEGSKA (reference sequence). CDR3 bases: TGCAGTGCTGTCGGGGAGGGCTTCTCTGGAAACACCATATATTTT. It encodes CSAVGEGFSGNTIYF.

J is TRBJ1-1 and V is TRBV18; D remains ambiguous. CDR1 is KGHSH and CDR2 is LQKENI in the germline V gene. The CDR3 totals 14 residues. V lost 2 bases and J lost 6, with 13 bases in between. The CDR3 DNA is TGTGCCAGCTCACCATTGACCAGAGACGCTGAAGCTTTCTTT. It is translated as CASSPLTRDAEAFF.

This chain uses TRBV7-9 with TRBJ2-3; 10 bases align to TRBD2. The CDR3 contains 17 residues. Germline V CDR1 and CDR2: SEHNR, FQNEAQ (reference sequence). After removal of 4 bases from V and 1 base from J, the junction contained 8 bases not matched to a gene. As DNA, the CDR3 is TGTGCCAGCAGCTCCCTAACTAGCGGGATTGGCACAGATACGCAGTATTTT. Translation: CASSSLTSGIGTDTQYF. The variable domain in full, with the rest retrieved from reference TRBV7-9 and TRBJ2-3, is DTGVSQNPRHKITKRGQNVTFRCDPISEHNRLYWYRQTLGQGPEFLTYFQNEAQLEKSRLLSDRFSAERPKGSFSTLEIQRTEQGDSAMYLCASSSLTSGIGTDTQYFGPGTRLTVL.

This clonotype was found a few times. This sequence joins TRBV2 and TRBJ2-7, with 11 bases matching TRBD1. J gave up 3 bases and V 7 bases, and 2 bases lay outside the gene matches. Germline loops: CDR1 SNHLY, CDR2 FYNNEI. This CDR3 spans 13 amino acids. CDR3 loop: CASKGTGGYEQYF. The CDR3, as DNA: TGTGCCAGCAAAGGGACAGGGGGCTACGAGCAGTACTTC. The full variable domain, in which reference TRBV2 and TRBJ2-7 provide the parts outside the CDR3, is EPEVTQTPSHQVTQMGQEVILRCVPISNHLYFYWYRQILGQKVEFLVSFYNNEISEKSEIFDDQFSVERPDGSNFTLKIRSTKLEDSAMYFCASKGTGGYEQYFGPGTRLTVT.

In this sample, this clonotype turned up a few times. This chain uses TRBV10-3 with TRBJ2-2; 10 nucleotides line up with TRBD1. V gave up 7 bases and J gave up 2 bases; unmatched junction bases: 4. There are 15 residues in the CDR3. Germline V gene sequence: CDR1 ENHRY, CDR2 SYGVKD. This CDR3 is CAIKRDRGNTGELFF. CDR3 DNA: TGTGCCATCAAGAGGGACAGGGGTAACACCGGGGAGCTGTTTTTT.

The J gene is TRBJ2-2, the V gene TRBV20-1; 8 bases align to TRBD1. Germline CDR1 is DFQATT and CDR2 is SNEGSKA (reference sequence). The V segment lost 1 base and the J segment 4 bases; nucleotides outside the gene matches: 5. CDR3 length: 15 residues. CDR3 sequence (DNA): TGCAGTGCTAGAGTGACAGGGGCGGTCACCGGGGAGCTGTTTTTT. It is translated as CSARVTGAVTGELFF.

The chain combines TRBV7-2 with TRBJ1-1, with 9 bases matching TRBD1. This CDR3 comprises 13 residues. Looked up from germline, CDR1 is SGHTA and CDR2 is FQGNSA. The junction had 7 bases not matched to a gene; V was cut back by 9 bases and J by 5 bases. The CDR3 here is CASIGQGRTEAFF. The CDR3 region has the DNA TGTGCCAGTATAGGACAGGGGAGGACTGAAGCTTTCTTT.